This T cell receptor (beta chain) was observed in a study of chemoradiotherapy in HPV16-positive cancers. Findings and caveats of the study: Candidate HPV-specific clones and E7-related TCR motifs grew in tumor during treatment.

Clones were read by immunoSEQ multiplex PCR, and TCRdb kept only the in-frame ones, dropping some. The sample yields a few thousand clones, roughly 95% seen once. The CDR3 loop spans 21 amino acids. V dropped 5 bases and J dropped 4; count of bases not matched to a gene: 24. In germline, CDR1 is SGHVS, CDR2 FNYEAQ. With respect to this clone: Its antigen is not identified.

Sequenced here: tumor tissue, sampled from a patient who underwent chemoradiotherapy. This sequence joins TRBV7-6 and TRBJ2-1; 9 bases align to TRBD2. The sequence came from a human donor with HPV-associated anogenital cancer. This CDR3 is CASSTPSRPSGGGRGYNEQFF. DNA of the CDR3: TGTGCCAGCAGCACACCCTCCCGGCCCTCTGGGGGCGGGAGGGGTTACAATGAGCAGTTCTTC.